This T cell receptor beta chain was captured in a study of T cells in Graves' hyperthyroidism and ophthalmopathy. Findings of the study overall: In the analysis, a 13 V-J model separated ophthalmopathy from stable hyperthyroidism.

This clonotype was seen repeatedly, ten times or more. What it binds is not known. Duration under 3 months, a NOSPECS grade of at least 4, and a Clinical Activity Score of at least 3 characterized the ophthalmopathy patients. The diagnostic basis comprised clinical symptoms, serum thyroxine and TRAb, thyroid ultrasound and orbital computed tomography. TCR beta CDR3 region amplification was performed from RNA transcripts. HTBI primers drove first-round RT-PCR of the TCR CDR3. Each CDR3 protein gets one entry after TCRdb re-called the multiplex PCR reads with MiXCR. The sample contains around 500,000 distinct CDR3 sequences, around 16% of which appear only once. This receptor was identified in a woman aged 25-40 years with Graves' ophthalmopathy. Sequences were obtained from blood.

The CDR3 sequence: CSVGQGGDQPQHF. In nucleotides, the CDR3 is TGCAGCGTCGGACAGGGAGGAGATCAGCCCCAGCATTTT. The chain combines TRBV29-1 with TRBJ1-5; 8 bases are a match to TRBD1. Germline lookup yields CDR1 SQVTM and CDR2 ANQGSEA. J gave up 5 bases and V 6 bases, and 6 bases lay outside the gene matches. CDR3 length: 13 residues.